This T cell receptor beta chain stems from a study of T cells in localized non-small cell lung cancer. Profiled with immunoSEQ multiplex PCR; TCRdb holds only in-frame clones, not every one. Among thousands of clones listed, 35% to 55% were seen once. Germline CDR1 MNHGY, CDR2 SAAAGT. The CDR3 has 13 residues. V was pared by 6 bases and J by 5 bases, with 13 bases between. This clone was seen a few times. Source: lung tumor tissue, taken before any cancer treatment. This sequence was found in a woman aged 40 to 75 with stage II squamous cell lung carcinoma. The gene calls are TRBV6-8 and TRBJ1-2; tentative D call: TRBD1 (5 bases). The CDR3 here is CASRPDSSYGYTF. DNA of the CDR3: TGTGCCAGCAGACCCGACAGTAGTTATGGCTACACCTTC.